What follows are 10 T cell receptor beta chains derived from one specimen sequenced in a study of PD-1 blockade in classical Hodgkin lymphoma (dated by TCRdb to the early 2020s). The meaning of the sample's time point label: cycle 4 day 1 (C4D1), after more than 5 weeks of nivolumab. Relapse after autologous stem cell transplantation had occurred in all trial patients, and cohorts A, B and C were distinguished by prior brentuximab vedotin exposure. Using a Miltenyi CD8+ T cell isolation kit, CD8+ T cells were purified from thawed PBMCs through magnetic negative selection. Libraries were made using the immunoSEQ multiplex PCR assay. Sourced from immuneACCESS, this table was stored by TCRdb with only in-frame sequences that have V and J called. A share of the clones is absent; for the studies checked, an unresolved V gene accounts for under half, and the remainder has no known explanation. This sample is represented by 13,000 to 15,000 clones; approximately 88% of them were singletons. About 18% of the sample is in the top ten clones.

The sequencing used CD8+ T cells from blood, collected before the fourth cycle of nivolumab. Source of these receptors: a human donor with classical Hodgkin lymphoma.

The rearrangement links TRBV29-1 to TRBJ2-7, with 10 bases aligning to TRBD1. V gave up 1 base and J gave up 4 bases; unmatched junction bases: 4. Germline assignment: CDR1 SQVTM and CDR2 ANQGSEA. The CDR3 covers 14 residues. The CDR3 spells CSVEGGDRGYEQYF. In nucleotides, the CDR3 is TGCAGCGTTGAAGGGGGGGACAGGGGATACGAGCAGTACTTC.

This clone was counted only a few times. The chain has TRBV27 and TRBJ2-1; 10 bases line up with TRBD2. CDR1 is MNHEY, CDR2 SMNVEV, per germline (reference sequence). The CDR3 contains 19 residues. V lost 7 bases and J lost 4; bases outside the gene matches: 19. CDR3 protein: CASKRAGGRGGLWYNEQFF. CDR3 bases: TGTGCCAGCAAAAGAGCGGGAGGGCGAGGCGGTTTGTGGTACAATGAGCAGTTCTTC.

The rearrangement links TRBV7-6 to TRBJ1-1; 7 bases are a match to TRBD1. The CDR3 contains 15 residues. The V gene end was trimmed by 2 bases and the J gene end by 8 bases; junction bases not matched to a gene: 11. Looked up from germline, CDR1 is SGHVS and CDR2 is FNYEAQ. CDR3 DNA: TGTGCCAGCAGCTTAACCCGGGACAGTTGGCAGGAAGCTTTCTTT. Protein: CASSLTRDSWQEAFF.

V and J are TRBV7-9 and TRBJ2-3, with 10 nucleotides matching TRBD1. The V and J ends lost 5 bases and 7 bases, in that order; junction bases with no gene match: 6. The V gene's germline CDR1 is SEHNR and CDR2 FQNEAQ (reference sequence). CDR3 length: 14 amino acids. The CDR3 region is CASSDRDRGNTQYF. CDR3 nucleotide sequence: TGTGCCAGCAGCGACCGGGACAGGGGTAATACGCAGTATTTT. The variable domain in full, with the rest retrieved from reference TRBV7-9 and TRBJ2-3, is DTGVSQNPRHKITKRGQNVTFRCDPISEHNRLYWYRQTLGQGPEFLTYFQNEAQLEKSRLLSDRFSAERPKGSFSTLEIQRTEQGDSAMYLCASSDRDRGNTQYFGPGTRLTVL.

This sequence joins TRBV7-9 and TRBJ1-5; D unclear. Germline CDR1 SEHNR, CDR2 FQNEAQ (reference sequence). V was shortened by 1 base and J by 1 base, with 5 bases between the two germline ends. This CDR3 region has 14 residues. The CDR3 is CASSLGQSNQPQHF. The CDR3 nucleotides read TGTGCCAGCAGCTTAGGTCAGAGCAATCAGCCCCAGCATTTT.

CDR3 amino acids: CASSSQGLWQPQHF. Here the CDR3 DNA reads TGTGCCAGCAGTTCCCAGGGGCTTTGGCAGCCCCAGCATTTT. The V call is TRBV28, the J call TRBJ1-5; a possible D gene is TRBD1 (6 bases). The CDR3 is 14 amino acids. The V end was cut by 4 bases, the J end by 7 bases, with 14 bases between. Germline CDR1 MDHEN, CDR2 SYDVKM.

The chain has TRBV5-4 and TRBJ1-2, with D maybe TRBD1 (5 bases). The CDR3 length is 15 residues. The V end lost 1 base, the J end lost 6 bases, and 16 bases lay between the germline ends. Germline CDR1 is SGHNT and CDR2 is YYREEE (reference sequence). CDR3 protein: CASSLRTGHEDGYTF. The CDR3 nucleotides are TGTGCCAGCAGCTTGCGGACGGGGCATGAGGATGGCTACACCTTC.

The genes are TRBV5-8 and TRBJ2-7; perhaps TRBD1 as D (6 bases). The V gene lost 4 bases and the J gene lost 3 bases, with 14 bases spanning the gap. The CDR3 has 14 amino acids. Looked up from germline, CDR1 is SGHTS and CDR2 is YDEGEE. The CDR3 loop reads CASSAPGQNYEQYF. In nucleotides, the CDR3 is TGTGCCAGCAGCGCTCCGGGACAAAACTACGAGCAGTACTTC.

Only a few counts were recorded for this clone. J is TRBJ2-7 and V is TRBV6-7, with a possible D match to TRBD2 (5 bases). TRBV6-7 counts as an open reading frame of uncertain function. Deletions cut 8 bases from V and 3 bases from J, with 11 bases between. The CDR3 runs 12 residues. The CDR3 DNA is TGTGCCAGCTCTCTGGCGGGCTACGAGCAGTACTTC. It specifies CASSLAGYEQYF.

This clone was detected only a few times. J is TRBJ2-3 and V is TRBV5-1, with D maybe TRBD1 (5 bases). V dropped 4 bases and J dropped 2 bases, with 11 bases sitting between them. This CDR3 is 14 amino acids long. Per the germline V gene, CDR1 is SGHRS and CDR2 is YFSETQ. The CDR3 DNA is TGCGCCAGCAGCCCGCCAGGGTACACAGATACGCAGTATTTT. This sequence encodes CASSPPGYTDTQYF.